This T cell receptor (beta chain) was recorded in a study of shared clonotypes between healthy human individuals. Study details: The study drew on a couple of women and a few men aged 18 to 49 as donors. Notes on the study in general: A limitation of the genetic and exposure-history diversity represented arose from few donors.

Each sample came from a Caucasian adult donor living in Nashville, Tennessee. In unsorted samples, genomic DNA was obtained using 80 million to 90 million PBMCs. Remarks on this clone: Its antigen is as yet unknown.

The protocol was immunoSEQ multiplex PCR, while the TCRdb copy is restricted to in-frame clones and leaves out a portion. The sample lists 490,000 or so clones; about 80% were seen once. This CDR3 has 15 residues. CDR1 SGDLS and CDR2 YYNGEE come from the germline V gene. Between the trimmed V and J ends, which lost 0 bases and 4 bases, there was a span of 11 bases. The chain joins TRBV9 to TRBJ1-3, with D possibly matching TRBD1 (5 bases). The receptor was derived from a woman in her 40s in good health. Some clones in this sample may be carry-over from other donors' samples. Sequences were obtained from PBMCs. CDR3 region: CASSVESGTGNTIYF. CDR3 DNA sequence: TGTGCCAGCAGCGTAGAGAGTGGGACGGGAAACACCATATATTTT.